The entry below gives a single T cell receptor beta chain sequence along with its context. This entry comes from a study of blood T cell repertoires in COVID-19. Looking at the study overall: Acute and convalescent COVID-19 samples came from the United States, Italy and Spain. In each case, the material was cDNA or gDNA derived from T cells, B-cell-depleted T cells, or PBMCs.

This CDR3 region has 15 residues. The junction had 5 bases not matched to a gene; V was cut back by 4 bases and J by 6 bases. The germline gives CDR1 SNHLY, CDR2 FYNNEI. Under the authors' procedure: Amplification from reference gene primers served as the basis for estimated nucleated cell counts. Measured with immunoSEQ multiplex PCR; TCRdb has only the in-frame clones, and not every one. The DNA gave D and trimming, while V, J and clone size come from that table. The table records 100,000 to 120,000 clones, less than 85% of them present only once. Material for sequencing was peripheral blood. This chain uses TRBV2 with TRBJ1-5, with 11 nucleotides matching TRBD1. The source of this sequence is a human donor in a cohort sampled during active COVID-19. CDR3 in DNA: TGTGCCAGCAGTGGTGGACAGGGGGCGTCTCAGCCCCAGCATTTT. Translation gives CASSGGQGASQPQHF.